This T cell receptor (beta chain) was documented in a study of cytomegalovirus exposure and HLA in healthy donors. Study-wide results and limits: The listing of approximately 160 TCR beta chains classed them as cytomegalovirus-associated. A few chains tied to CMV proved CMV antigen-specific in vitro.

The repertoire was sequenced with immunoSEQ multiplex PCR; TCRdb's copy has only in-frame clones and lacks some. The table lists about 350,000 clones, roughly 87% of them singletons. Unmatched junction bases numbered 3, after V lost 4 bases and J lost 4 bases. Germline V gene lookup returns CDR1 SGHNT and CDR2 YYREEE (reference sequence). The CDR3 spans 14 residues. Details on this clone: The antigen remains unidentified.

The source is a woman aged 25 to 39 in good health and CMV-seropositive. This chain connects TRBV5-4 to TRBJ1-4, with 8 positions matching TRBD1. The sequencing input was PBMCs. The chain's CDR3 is CASSPGGLNEKLFF. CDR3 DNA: TGTGCCAGCAGCCCAGGGGGCCTTAATGAAAAACTGTTTTTT.